Each of the 20 T cell receptor beta chains below was sequenced from the same sample in a study of cytomegalovirus exposure and HLA in healthy donors (dated by TCRdb to 2016 to 2017). The library was generated by the immunoSEQ multiplex PCR assay. For the multiplex PCR, a mixture combining 60 forward primers for TCR Vbeta segments and 13 reverse primers for TCR Jbeta segments was used. TCRdb obtained this table from immuneACCESS and retained in-frame rearrangements with V and J assigned. These tables miss some clones; where compared with another copy, unresolved V genes account for less than half of the shortfall, and the remainder is unexplained. Present in this sample are fewer than 200,000 clones, roughly 74% of which were seen just once. The ten largest clones add up to about 2.6% of the sample. The sequencing input was PBMCs. Receptor source: a female donor in good health and CMV-seronegative.

V is TRBV9 and J is TRBJ2-1; D is uncertain. V was shortened by 2 bases and J by 0 bases, with 9 bases between the two germline ends. The V gene's germline CDR1 is SGDLS and CDR2 YYNGEE. CDR3 length: 15 residues. CDR3 residues: CASSVMASSYNEQFF. The CDR3 bases are TGTGCCAGCAGCGTGATGGCCAGCTCCTACAATGAGCAGTTCTTC.

The chain is built from TRBV5-6 and TRBJ1-2; D not certain. The V gene lost 1 base and the J gene lost 1 base, with 11 bases spanning the gap. The CDR3 runs 15 residues. CDR1 and CDR2 from the germline V gene are SGHDT and YYEEEE. In DNA form, the CDR3 reads TGTGCCAGCAGCTTGCAGGTGATCATTAACTATGGCTACACCTTC. Translated, it gives CASSLQVIINYGYTF.

The chain combines TRBV4-1 with TRBJ2-2; the match to TRBD2 covers 7 bases. Germline V gene lookup returns CDR1 MGHRA and CDR2 YSYEKL. With 3 bases clipped from V and 6 bases from J, the junction kept 4 bases outside the gene matches. The CDR3 is made up of 14 amino acids. This CDR3 reads CASSQGTISGELFF. CDR3 sequence (DNA): TGCGCCAGCAGCCAGGGGACTATCTCCGGGGAGCTGTTTTTT.

With respect to this clone: The junction differs from germline at one of its ends, possibly a read error. This sequence joins TRBV7-9 and TRBJ2-5; TRBD2 is a possible D gene (6 bases). Germline CDR1 SEHNR, CDR2 FQNEAQ (reference sequence). The CDR3 extends over 14 amino acids. CDR3 DNA: TGTTCCAGCAGCTTAGAGGGACTTCAAGAGACCCAGTACTTC. This gives the protein CSSSLEGLQETQYF.

The J gene is TRBJ2-2, the V gene TRBV9, with D perhaps TRBD2 (6 bases). The CDR3 length is 17 residues. Germline assignment: CDR1 SGDLS and CDR2 YYNGEE. The V end was cut by 4 bases, the J end by 0 bases, with 16 bases between. This CDR3 reads CASSSARWGANTGELFF. In DNA form, the CDR3 reads TGTGCCAGCAGCTCCGCCCGCTGGGGGGCGAACACCGGGGAGCTGTTTTTT.

This chain links TRBV5-1 with TRBJ2-7, with 9 positions matching TRBD1. CDR3 length: 14 residues. The ends lost 4 bases at V and 2 bases at J; junction bases unmatched: 4. Germline values: CDR1 SGHRS, CDR2 YFSETQ. CDR3 DNA: TGCGCCAGCAGCCCCGGGACAGGGACCTACGAGCAGTACTTC. Its translation: CASSPGTGTYEQYF.

The sample holds a few counts of this clone. This CDR3 is also generated by other DNA sequences in the sample. The J gene is TRBJ1-1, the V gene TRBV6-1; 9 bases are a match to TRBD1. CDR1 and CDR2 (germline): MNHNS, SASEGT. The J segment lost 4 bases and the V segment lost 8 bases, leaving 5 bases of the junction unmatched. The CDR3 runs 13 residues. For the CDR3, the DNA is TGTGCCAGCCGGGACAGGGCTTTCACTGAAGCTTTCTTT. It is translated as CASRDRAFTEAFF.

About this clone itself: The sample contains more than one DNA sequence encoding this CDR3. CDR3 amino acids: CASSVGSSYEQYF. DNA of the CDR3: TGTGCCAGCAGCGTTGGGAGCTCCTACGAGCAGTACTTC. V usage is TRBV9 and J usage is TRBJ2-7; weak D call: TRBD2 (5 bases). The V gene lost 2 bases and the J gene lost 0 bases, with 6 bases spanning the gap. The length of the CDR3 is 13 residues. Germline values: CDR1 SGDLS, CDR2 YYNGEE.

The V gene is TRBV30, the J gene TRBJ2-7; D remains unclear. V lost 4 bases, J lost 6 bases, and 19 bases lay in between. CDR1 is GTSNPN, CDR2 SVGIG, per germline (reference sequence). There are 14 residues in the CDR3. The CDR3 spells CAWNPRLAMGEQYF. In DNA form, the CDR3 reads TGTGCCTGGAACCCGAGACTGGCCATGGGCGAGCAGTACTTC. Using reference TRBV30 and TRBJ2-7 for the parts outside the CDR3, the full variable domain is SQTIHQWPATLVQPVGSPLSLECTVEGTSNPNLYWYRQAAGRGLQLLFYSVGIGQISSEVPQNLSASRPQDRQFILSSKKLLLSDSGFYLCAWNPRLAMGEQYFGPGTRLTVT.

In its sample, this clone was seen once. An end of the junction does not agree with germline; a read error may underlie this. CDR3 in amino acids: CSSSPPGGETQYF. Here the CDR3 DNA reads TGTTCCAGCAGCCCCCCGGGGGGAGAGACCCAGTACTTC. The genes are TRBV7-9 and TRBJ2-5; 7 positions match TRBD2. The CDR3 loop spans 13 amino acids. Germline V gene data show CDR1 as SEHNR and CDR2 as FQNEAQ (reference sequence).

This clone appeared a few times. The chain has TRBV7-6 and TRBJ2-7, with TRBD2 matching 9 bases. V trimming: 5 bases; J trimming: 7 bases; junction bases outside the gene matches: 3. In germline, CDR1 is SGHVS, CDR2 FNYEAQ. This CDR3 contains 12 residues. The CDR3 DNA reads TGTGCCAGCAGCGCGGGAGGGCGAGAGCAGTACTTC. Amino acids: CASSAGGREQYF.

The V call is TRBV5-1, the J call TRBJ2-5, with D possibly being TRBD2 (6 bases). V lost 7 bases and J lost 4, with 20 bases in between. This CDR3 has 15 residues. Germline assignment: CDR1 SGHRS and CDR2 YFSETQ. Here the CDR3 reads CASSSGGSGLETQYF. The DNA for the CDR3 is TGCGCCAGCTCCTCCGGGGGTAGCGGTTTAGAGACCCAGTACTTC.

The rearrangement links TRBV19 to TRBJ2-7; maybe TRBD1 (6 bases). CDR3 length: 13 amino acids. Trimming took off 6 bases at V and 6 bases at J, with 15 bases between the two ends. Germline assignment: CDR1 LNHDA and CDR2 SQIVND (reference sequence). The CDR3 is CASSNRQVGEQYF. The CDR3, as DNA: TGTGCCAGTAGCAACAGACAGGTTGGCGAGCAGTACTTC. The full variable domain, its missing parts supplied by reference TRBV19 and TRBJ2-7, is DGGITQSPKYLFRKEGQNVTLSCEQNLNHDAMYWYRQDPGQGLRLIYYSQIVNDFQKGDIAEGYSVSREKKESFPLTVTSAQKNPTAFYLCASSNRQVGEQYFGPGTRLTVT.

V gene TRBV7-9 combines with J gene TRBJ2-1; 8 bases map to TRBD2. The germline V gene encodes CDR1 SEHNR and CDR2 FQNEAQ (reference sequence). V lost 5 bases to trimming and J lost 8 bases; unmatched junction nucleotides: 8. This CDR3 is 14 amino acids long. CDR3 residues: CASSPGLASDEQFF. In nucleotides, the CDR3 is TGTGCCAGCAGCCCCGGACTAGCCTCCGATGAGCAGTTCTTC.

A single count supports this clone. The chain uses TRBV19 and TRBJ2-1; 9 bases align to TRBD2. The J segment lost 15 bases and the V segment lost 0 bases, leaving 6 bases of the junction unmatched. The CDR3 runs 13 residues. CDR1 LNHDA and CDR2 SQIVND come from the germline V gene (reference sequence). The DNA of the CDR3 is TGTGCCAGTAGTATAGATCGTAGCGGGAGACGGTTCTTC. It codes for CASSIDRSGRRFF.

The chain is built from TRBV2 and TRBJ1-4; the match to TRBD1 covers 7 bases. The CDR3 is 14 amino acids. Germline V gene sequence: CDR1 SNHLY, CDR2 FYNNEI. V was pared by 6 bases and J by 8 bases, with 9 bases of the junction left unmatched. CDR3 DNA sequence: TGTGCCAGCAGGAGGGACAGTGGACTGGAAAAACTGTTTTTT. Residues: CASRRDSGLEKLFF.

The chain carries TRBV30 and TRBJ2-2; D is possibly TRBD1 (5 bases). This CDR3 is 13 amino acids long. The V gene's germline CDR1 is GTSNPN and CDR2 SVGIG (reference sequence). With 2 bases removed from V and 3 bases from J, the gap between germline ends came to 7 bases. The CDR3 sequence is CAWSQGDTGELFF. The CDR3 nucleotides read TGTGCCTGGAGTCAAGGGGACACCGGGGAGCTGTTTTTT.

This clone was detected a few times. V is TRBV6-6 and J is TRBJ2-1, with 9 bases fitting TRBD1. The CDR3 sequence is 15 residues long. Germline V CDR1 and CDR2: MNHNY, SVGAGI (reference sequence). With V trimmed by 0 bases and J by 7 bases, 4 bases remained unmatched. Here the CDR3 DNA reads TGTGCCAGCAGTTACTCGGGGGACAGGGTAAATGAGCAGTTCTTC. This sequence encodes CASSYSGDRVNEQFF.

In its sample, this clone was seen once. The CDR3 DNA follows: TGTGCCAGCAGCTATGGGACAGGGACTGAGCAGTTCTTC. This gives the protein CASSYGTGTEQFF. V and J are TRBV5-4 and TRBJ2-1, with 9 bases identical to TRBD1. CDR3 size: 13 residues. Germline V CDR1 and CDR2: SGHNT, YYREEE (reference sequence). Trimming took 3 bases from V and 9 from J; bases not matched to a gene: 4. Together with reference TRBV5-4 and TRBJ2-1, the CDR3 gives the full variable domain: ETGVTQSPTHLIKTRGQQVTLRCSSQSGHNTVSWYQQALGQGPQFIFQYYREEENGRGNFPPRFSGLQFPNYSSELNVNALELDDSALYLCASSYGTGTEQFFGPGTRLTVL.

Note on this clone: A read error may account for a junction end that differs from germline. This chain links TRBV7-7 with TRBJ2-7; 9 bases are shared with TRBD1. The germline V gene encodes CDR1 SSHAT and CDR2 FNYEAQ (reference sequence). CDR3 length: 16 amino acids. DNA of the CDR3: TGTGCTAGCAGCTTAGCCAACAGGGGGCTATCGTACGAGCAGTACTTC. Amino acids: CASSLANRGLSYEQYF.